The clone carrying this TCR beta chain was seen a single time. Its antigen is currently unknown. PCR used 60 Vbeta primers and 13 Jbeta primers. The table came from immunoSEQ multiplex PCR; TCRdb's copy has only in-frame clones and leaves some out. The top ten clones hold 0.2% to 0.25% of a sample with hundreds of thousands of clones, approximately 85% of them seen once. When sampled, the donors appeared nominally healthy, though they likely had unrecorded immune exposures. This entry is derived from a study of cytomegalovirus exposure and HLA in healthy donors. General study results and limits: Among TCR beta chains of equal frequency, HLA-associated ones were more clonally expanded in a later analysis. Reportedly, a later analysis found an Asian-associated ancestry cluster had fewer N-insertions than the approximately 670-donor mean. In a later analysis, parvovirus B19, influenza, CMV and Epstein-Barr virus appeared linked to several top co-occurrence clusters.

The CDR3 extends over 14 amino acids. CDR1 and CDR2 from the germline V gene are SEHNR and FQNEAQ (reference sequence). V was pared by 4 bases and J by 2 bases, with 11 bases between. This clonotype was obtained from a girl under 10 years old in good health and CMV-seronegative. Sequenced: PBMCs. This chain connects TRBV7-9 to TRBJ1-1; D call uncertain. The CDR3 bases are TGTGCCAGCAGCTCAATTAGCGCTAACACTGAAGCTTTCTTT. This codes for CASSSISANTEAFF.